This TCR beta chain was captured in a study of PD-1 blockade in classical Hodgkin lymphoma. Trimming shortened V by 6 bases and J by 0 bases, and 11 bases separated the two germline ends. The germline V gene encodes CDR1 MNHNS and CDR2 SASEGT. The CDR3 sequence is 14 residues long. Time point given: newly diagnosed, previously untreated cHL patient sample. Comparator PBMCs were from newly diagnosed, untreated classical Hodgkin lymphoma. Method: immunoSEQ multiplex PCR; TCRdb's copy keeps in-frame clones and lacks some. The data contain thousands of clones, 78% of them singletons. As to this clone: The antigen is not known.

The study's findings and limits: A reduction in baseline TCR diversity was reportedly seen in newly diagnosed patients relative to healthy donors.

Material: peripheral blood mononuclear cells (PBMCs). This TCR came from a human donor with classical Hodgkin lymphoma. The V call is TRBV6-1, the J call TRBJ2-5; tentative D call: TRBD2 (5 bases). The CDR3 DNA reads as TGTGCCAGCAGCGGGGTGAGGTACCAAGAGACCCAGTACTTC. Amino acids: CASSGVRYQETQYF.